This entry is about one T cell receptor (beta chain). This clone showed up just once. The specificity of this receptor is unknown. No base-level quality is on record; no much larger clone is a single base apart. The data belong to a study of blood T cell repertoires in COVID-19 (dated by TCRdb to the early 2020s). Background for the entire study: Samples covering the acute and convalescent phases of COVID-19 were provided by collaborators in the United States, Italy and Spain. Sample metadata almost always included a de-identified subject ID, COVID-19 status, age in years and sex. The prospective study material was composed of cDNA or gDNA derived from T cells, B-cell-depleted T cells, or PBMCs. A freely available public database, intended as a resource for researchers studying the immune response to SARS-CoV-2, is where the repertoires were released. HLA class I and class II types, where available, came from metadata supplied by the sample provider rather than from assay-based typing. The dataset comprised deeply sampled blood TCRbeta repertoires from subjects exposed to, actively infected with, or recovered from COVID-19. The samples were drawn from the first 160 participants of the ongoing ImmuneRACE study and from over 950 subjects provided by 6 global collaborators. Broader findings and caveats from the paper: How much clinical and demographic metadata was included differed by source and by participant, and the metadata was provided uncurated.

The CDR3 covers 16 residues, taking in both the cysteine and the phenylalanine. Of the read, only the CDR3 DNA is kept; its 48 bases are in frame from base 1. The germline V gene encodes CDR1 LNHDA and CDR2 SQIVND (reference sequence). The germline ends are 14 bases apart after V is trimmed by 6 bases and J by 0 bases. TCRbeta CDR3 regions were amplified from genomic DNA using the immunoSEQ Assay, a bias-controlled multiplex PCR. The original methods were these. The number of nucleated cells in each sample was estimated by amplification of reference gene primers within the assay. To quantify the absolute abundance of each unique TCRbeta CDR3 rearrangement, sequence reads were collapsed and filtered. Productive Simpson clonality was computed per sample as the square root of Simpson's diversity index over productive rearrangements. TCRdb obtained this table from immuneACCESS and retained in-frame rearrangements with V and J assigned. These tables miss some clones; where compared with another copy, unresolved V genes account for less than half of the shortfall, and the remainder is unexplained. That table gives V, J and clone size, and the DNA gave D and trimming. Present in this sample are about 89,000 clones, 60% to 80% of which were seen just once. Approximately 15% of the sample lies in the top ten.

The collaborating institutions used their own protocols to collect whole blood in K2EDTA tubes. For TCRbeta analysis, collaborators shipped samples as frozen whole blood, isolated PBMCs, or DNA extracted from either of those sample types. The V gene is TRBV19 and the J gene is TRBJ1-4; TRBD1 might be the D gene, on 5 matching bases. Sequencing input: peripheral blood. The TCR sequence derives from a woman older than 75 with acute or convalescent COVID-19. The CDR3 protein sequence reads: CASSRLGGTTNEKLFF. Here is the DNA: TGTGCCAGTAGCCGTCTTGGGGGGACAACTAATGAAAAACTGTTTTTT.